What follows describes a single TCR beta chain. V dropped 7 bases and J dropped 0 bases, with 13 bases sitting between them. In germline, CDR1 is MDHEN, CDR2 SYDVKM. The CDR3 runs to 16 residues. Under the authors' procedure: Scientists estimated how many nucleated cells there were by amplifying reference gene primers. The protocol was immunoSEQ multiplex PCR, while the TCRdb copy is restricted to in-frame clones and leaves out a portion. V, J and clone size are taken as reported in that table, and D and trimming were inferred from the DNA itself. The sample has about 64,000 clones; roughly 90% are singletons. These data belong to a study of blood T cell repertoires in COVID-19. Looking at the study overall: Whether acute or convalescent, the COVID-19 samples came from the United States, Italy and Spain. Sources were T cells, B-cell-depleted T cells, or PBMCs; the material itself was cDNA or gDNA.

The chain joins TRBV28 to TRBJ1-6; D is unclear. The TCR sequence derives from a woman aged 80 or over with active COVID-19. Sequencing was performed on peripheral blood. CDR3 coding DNA: TGTGCCAGCAACTTACGCGGGAGCTCCTATAATTCACCCCTCCACTTT. It encodes CASNLRGSSYNSPLHF.